This is a list of T cell receptor beta chains from one sample in a study of blood T cell repertoires in COVID-19. TCRdb keeps only in-frame clones here, not all; method: immunoSEQ multiplex PCR. The sample has approximately 130,000 clones, approximately 85% seen once; the top ten hold 9% to 13%. Sample: peripheral blood. The receptors were gathered from a human donor in a cohort sampled during active COVID-19. Each CDR3 is given with its conserved first and last residue. The D gene is left open where the match is weak.

TRBD1 TRBV6-5 CASSWDRMSYEQYF
NA TRBV3-1/TRBV3-2 CASSPSVTRADTQYF
NA TRBV5-1 CASQMGAGGTDTQYF
NA TRBV5-1 CASSLGGGGDPEAFF
NA TRBV18 CASSPQVSEQYF
TRBD2 TRBV10-1 CASSESKLAGGPGTDTQYF
NA TRBV12-3/TRBV12-4 CASSPGDTEAFF
TRBD2 TRBV5-1 CASSSSGGPNEQFF
NA TRBV12-3/TRBV12-4 CASSFAEETQYF
TRBD2 TRBV7-2 CASSISSGGTDTQYF
NA TRBV6-5 CASSSTVSGNTIYF
NA TRBV4-1 CASSQQGPQPQHF
TRBD1 TRBV9 CASKGGADTEAFF
TRBD1 TRBV7-2 CASSFDRVLTDTQYF
TRBD1 TRBV4-2 CASSQGQGAAGANVLTF
NA TRBV19 CASSVPGQDYGYTF
NA TRBV18 CASSGQLGTSTDTQYF
NA TRBV9 CASSVGAGVGETQYF
TRBD1 TRBV5-6 CASSPGAFTTGQTNEKLFF
TRBD2 TRBV29-1 CSVLTSGGVNEQFF
TRBD1 TRBV5-1 CASSLVAGGNTGELFF
TRBD2 TRBV10-2 CASSESGTSGSTGELFF